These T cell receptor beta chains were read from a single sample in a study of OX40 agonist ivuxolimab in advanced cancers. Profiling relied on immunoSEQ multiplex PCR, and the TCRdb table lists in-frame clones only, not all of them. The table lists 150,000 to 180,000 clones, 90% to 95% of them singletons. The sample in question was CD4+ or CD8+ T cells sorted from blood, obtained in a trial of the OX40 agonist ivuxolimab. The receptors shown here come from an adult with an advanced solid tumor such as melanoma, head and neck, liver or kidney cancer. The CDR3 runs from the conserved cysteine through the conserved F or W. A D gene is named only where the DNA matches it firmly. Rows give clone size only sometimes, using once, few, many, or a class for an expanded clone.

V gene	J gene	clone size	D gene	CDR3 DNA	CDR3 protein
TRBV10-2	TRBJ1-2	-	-	TGCGCCAGCAGGACAGATTCCTATGGCTACACCTTC	CASRTDSYGYTF
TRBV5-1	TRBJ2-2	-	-	TGCGCCAGCGAGTTCGGGAACACCGGGGAGCTGTTTTTT	CASEFGNTGELFF
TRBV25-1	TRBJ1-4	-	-	TGTGCCAGCAGTGAATCAGGGGTGTTACGGGAAAAACTGTTTTTT	CASSESGVLREKLFF
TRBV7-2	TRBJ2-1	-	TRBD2	TGTGCCAGCAGCCCAGCCTTCGCGGGAGGAAGGGATGAGCAGTTCTTC	CASSPAFAGGRDEQFF
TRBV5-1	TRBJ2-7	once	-	TGCGCCAGCAGCTTCGAGAGCTACGAGCAGTACTTC	CASSFESYEQYF
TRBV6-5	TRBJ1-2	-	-	TGTGCCAGCAGCCAGAGGGAGAACTATGGCTACACCTTC	CASSQRENYGYTF
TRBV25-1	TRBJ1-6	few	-	TGTGCCAGCAGTGAATCTACCGGGTCCAATTCACCCCTCCACTTT	CASSESTGSNSPLHF
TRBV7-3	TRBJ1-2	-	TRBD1	TGTGCCAGCAGCTTACAGGGGGGCCTGAACTTTGGCTACACCTTC	CASSLQGGLNFGYTF
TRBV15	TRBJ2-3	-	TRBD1	TGTGCCACCAGCAGAGTGGGACAGGGTCGATTCGGACCTAGCACAGATACGCAGTATTTT	CATSRVGQGRFGPSTDTQYF
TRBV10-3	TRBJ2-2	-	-	TGTGCCATCAGAGGGGCCGGGGGTACCGGGGAGCTGTTTTTT	CAIRGAGGTGELFF